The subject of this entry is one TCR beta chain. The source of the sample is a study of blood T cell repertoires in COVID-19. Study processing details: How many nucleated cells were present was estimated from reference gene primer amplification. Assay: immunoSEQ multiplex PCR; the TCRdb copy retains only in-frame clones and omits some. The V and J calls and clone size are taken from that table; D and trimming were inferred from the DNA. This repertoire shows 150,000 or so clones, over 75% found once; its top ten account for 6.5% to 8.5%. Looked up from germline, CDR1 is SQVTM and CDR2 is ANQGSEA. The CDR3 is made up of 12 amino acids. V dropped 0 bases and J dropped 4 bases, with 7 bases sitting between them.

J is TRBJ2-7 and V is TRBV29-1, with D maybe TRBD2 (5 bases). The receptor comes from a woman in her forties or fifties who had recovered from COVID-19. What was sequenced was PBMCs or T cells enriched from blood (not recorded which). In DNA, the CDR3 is TGCAGCGTTGAAGAGGGAGTGTACGAGCAGTACTTC. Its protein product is CSVEEGVYEQYF.